These T cell receptor beta chains were read from a single sample in a study of blood T cell repertoires in COVID-19. TCRdb's copy holds only in-frame clones and misses some; the assay was immunoSEQ multiplex PCR. The sample includes 310,000 or so clones, 87% seen only once; the top ten take approximately 5.3%. The sequenced sample was PBMCs or T cells enriched from blood (not recorded which). These TCRs come from a woman aged 25 to 39 who had recovered from COVID-19. Each CDR3 is given with its conserved first and last residue. Fields, in order: V gene, J gene, D gene, clone size, CDR3 DNA, CDR3 protein. A D gene is named only where the DNA matches it firmly. The size field is filled for only some rows; it gives once, few, many or a size class.

TRBV7-9	TRBJ2-7	TRBD2	few	TGTGCCAGCAGCCCCGCGGGAGGCGGGGGAGACTACGAGCAGTACTTC	CASSPAGGGGDYEQYF
TRBV11-2	TRBJ2-5	TRBD2	NA	TGTGCCAGCAGCTTAGTCGCTAGCGGTTGGGGACAAGAGACCCAGTACTTC	CASSLVASGWGQETQYF
TRBV7-9	TRBJ1-3	NA	NA	TGTGCCAGCAGCTTAGCGACGGGACTGCGAAACACCATATATTTT	CASSLATGLRNTIYF
TRBV10-1	TRBJ2-5	NA	NA	TGCGCCAGCAGTGAGGACGGTCGGGCCCAGTACTTC	CASSEDGRAQYF
TRBV29-1	TRBJ1-3	NA	NA	TGCAGCGGAGGATTCCACGGCTCTGGAAACACCATATATTTT	CSGGFHGSGNTIYF
TRBV3-1/TRBV3-2	TRBJ2-3	TRBD2	once	TGTGCCAGCAGCCCTAGCGGGGCAGATACGCAGTATTTT	CASSPSGADTQYF
TRBV7-9	TRBJ1-3	NA	NA	TGTGCCAGCCGGGCTGGAAACACCATATATTTT	CASRAGNTIYF
TRBV5-1	TRBJ1-2	NA	NA	TGCGCCAGCAGCTCGGCAGGGGTCAGCTATGGCTACACCTTC	CASSSAGVSYGYTF
TRBV19	TRBJ2-5	TRBD2	NA	TGTGCCAGTAGTACCGGGACTAGGCAAGAGACCCAGTACTTC	CASSTGTRQETQYF
TRBV11-2	TRBJ1-1	NA	NA	TGTGCCAGCAGCTTAAATGGGATGGGACAATTCTGGACTGAAGCTTTCTTT	CASSLNGMGQFWTEAFF
TRBV7-2	TRBJ2-1	NA	NA	TGTGCCAGCCGTGGGGGGGCCTCCATTGAGCAGTTCTTC	CASRGGASIEQFF
TRBV30	TRBJ1-5	TRBD1	NA	TGTGCCTGGAGTTCAGGGGGCGAACAGCCCCAGCATTTT	CAWSSGGEQPQHF
TRBV30	TRBJ1-1	NA	NA	TGTGCCTGGACCAGGGGCGATTACTCTGAAGCTTTCTTT	CAWTRGDYSEAFF
TRBV7-2	TRBJ2-1	TRBD2	NA	TGTGCCAGCAGCCCGAGCGGGGGGGAATACAATGAGCAGTTCTTC	CASSPSGGEYNEQFF
TRBV11-2	TRBJ2-7	NA	NA	TGTGCCAGCAGCTTTACAGGCGAGCAGTACTTC	CASSFTGEQYF
TRBV6-2/TRBV6-3	TRBJ1-5	TRBD1	few	TGTGCCAGCAGTTACTTGACAGGGGCCTTCGGCAATCAGCCCCAGCATTTT	CASSYLTGAFGNQPQHF
TRBV30	TRBJ1-1	TRBD1	few	TGTGCCTGGAGTGCGGACAGGGGGCTAGAAGCTTTCTTT	CAWSADRGLEAFF
TRBV7-8	TRBJ2-3	TRBD1	NA	TGTGCCAGCAGCGGGAGGGACAGGGCCACAGATACGCAGTATTTT	CASSGRDRATDTQYF
TRBV5-6	TRBJ1-5	NA	NA	TGTGCCAGCAGCCATCGTACAGGAAATCAGCCCCAGCATTTT	CASSHRTGNQPQHF
TRBV30	TRBJ1-2	NA	NA	TGTGCCTGGAGGGACGGGACCCGGGGGAAGTATGGCTACACCTTC	CAWRDGTRGKYGYTF
TRBV6-2/TRBV6-3	TRBJ1-2	NA	NA	TGTGCCAGCAGCGACACCTCTAACTATGGCTACACCTTC	CASSDTSNYGYTF
TRBV5-1	TRBJ1-5	TRBD1	NA	TGCGCCAGCAGCCCCGGGACAGGGGTTCAGCCCCAGCATTTT	CASSPGTGVQPQHF
TRBV30	TRBJ1-2	NA	NA	TGTGCCTGGAGGGAGGTCTCCGTCCATGGCTACACCTTC	CAWREVSVHGYTF
TRBV30	TRBJ1-2	TRBD1	NA	TGTGCCTGGAGTGTGAACAGGGGCAACGGTGGCTACACCTTC	CAWSVNRGNGGYTF
TRBV25-1	TRBJ1-4	NA	once	TGTGCCAGCACCAGTGGGGGGGAGCGTGAAAAACTGTTTTTT	CASTSGGEREKLFF
TRBV7-2	TRBJ2-5	TRBD2	NA	TGTGCCAGCAGCTTAGTAGGGACTAGCGGGGGGGAGACCCAGTACTTC	CASSLVGTSGGETQYF
TRBV7-7	TRBJ2-1	NA	NA	TGTGCTAGCAGCTTACGTACTGGGCTCGTCCCCTACAATGAGCAGTTCTTC	CASSLRTGLVPYNEQFF
TRBV13	TRBJ2-2	TRBD1	NA	TGTGCCAGCAGCTTCTCCGGGACAGGACCGACCGGGGAGCTGTTTTTT	CASSFSGTGPTGELFF
TRBV4-3	TRBJ1-6	NA	once	TGCGCCAGCAGCCAAGAAGGAGGGGATAATTCACCCCTCCACTTT	CASSQEGGDNSPLHF
TRBV5-5	TRBJ1-1	NA	many	TGTGCCAGCAGCCGGACGTCGGGGACTGAAGCTTTCTTT	CASSRTSGTEAFF
TRBV4-2	TRBJ1-1	NA	NA	TGTGCCAGCAGCCAAAAAACAGGGTCGAGCACTGAAGCTTTCTTT	CASSQKTGSSTEAFF
TRBV12-5	TRBJ2-1	TRBD1	NA	TGTGCTAGTGCCGTGGGGGACAGGGGTTGGAATGAGCAGTTCTTC	CASAVGDRGWNEQFF
TRBV3-1/TRBV3-2	TRBJ2-7	TRBD2	NA	TGTGCCAGCAGCCCCGGGGGTAGCGGGGGGTTCTACGAGCAGTACTTC	CASSPGGSGGFYEQYF
TRBV7-9	TRBJ2-2	NA	few	TGTGCCAGCAGCTTAACTGGAGGTTCGGGCGGGGAGCTGTTTTTT	CASSLTGGSGGELFF
TRBV7-9	TRBJ1-5	NA	few	TGTGCCAGCAGCCAGGACAGCCTACTTAGCAATCAGCCCCAGCATTTT	CASSQDSLLSNQPQHF
TRBV3-1/TRBV3-2	TRBJ2-3	TRBD2	NA	TGTGCCAGCGCCTCGCGGGGACTAGCGGGGGTACGGCCAGATACGCAGTATTTT	CASASRGLAGVRPDTQYF
TRBV7-9	TRBJ1-5	TRBD1	NA	TGTGCCAGCAGCTTGACAGGGGATGGGGGTCAGCCCCAGCATTTT	CASSLTGDGGQPQHF
TRBV7-2	TRBJ2-1	NA	few	TGTGCCAGCAGCTTACGCGGCCCCAAAGTGGATGAGCAGTTCTTC	CASSLRGPKVDEQFF
TRBV5-6	TRBJ1-2	NA	NA	TGTGCCAGCAGTCGAGGACAGATGTATGGCTACACCTTC	CASSRGQMYGYTF
TRBV3-1/TRBV3-2	TRBJ2-1	TRBD2	NA	TGTGCCAGCAGCCAGATCCGGACTAGCGGGGGAGGGAATGAGCAGTTCTTC	CASSQIRTSGGGNEQFF